These 7 T cell receptor beta chains came from one sample sequenced in a study of blood T cell repertoires in COVID-19 (dated by TCRdb to 2018 to 2021). Library prep was done by the immunoSEQ multiplex PCR assay. TCRdb retrieved this table from immuneACCESS and kept in-frame rearrangements only. Not all clones are present; in checked studies, unresolved V genes account for under half, and no reason is known for the remainder. Present in this sample are roughly 200,000 clones, around 86% of which were seen just once. 3.5% to 4.5% of the sample belongs to the ten largest clones. Sequenced: PBMCs or T cells enriched from blood (not recorded which). The receptors derive from a woman between 35 and 50 years old with acute COVID-19.

The rearrangement uses TRBV28 and TRBJ1-1; D might be TRBD1 (5 bases). The CDR3 has 15 residues. CDR1 and CDR2 from the germline V gene are MDHEN and SYDVKM. V shed 3 bases and J shed 1 base, with 12 bases lying between them. In DNA, the CDR3 is TGTGCCAGCAGTTTCGAACAGGTTAGGAACACTGAAGCTTTCTTT. It encodes CASSFEQVRNTEAFF. Combining the CDR3 with reference TRBV28 and TRBJ1-1 gives the whole variable domain DVKVTQSSRYLVKRTGEKVFLECVQDMDHENMFWYRQDPGLGLRLIYFSYDVKMKEKGDIPEGYSVSREKKERFSLILESASTNQTSMYLCASSFEQVRNTEAFFGQGTRLTVV.

The chain uses TRBV18 and TRBJ2-6, with TRBD2 matching over 8 bases. V was clipped by 3 bases and J by 1 base; unmatched bases: 8. The germline gives CDR1 KGHSH, CDR2 LQKENI. This CDR3 contains 18 residues. CDR3 sequence (DNA): TGTGCCAGCTCACCGAGGGGACTAGTAGTTTCTGGGGCCAACGTCCTGACTTTC. Translated, it gives CASSPRGLVVSGANVLTF.

V is TRBV6-5 and J is TRBJ2-7; D not certain. Trimming removed 2 bases from V and 0 bases from J, with 5 bases in between. Germline lookup yields CDR1 MNHEY and CDR2 SVGAGI. This CDR3 has 13 amino acids. DNA for the CDR3: TGTGCCAGCAGTTACAGAGACTCCTACGAGCAGTACTTC. It is translated as CASSYRDSYEQYF.

The chain recombines TRBV28 with TRBJ2-7; D may be TRBD2 (6 bases). Germline CDR1 MDHEN, CDR2 SYDVKM. CDR3 length: 15 amino acids. V was pared by 3 bases and J by 5 bases, with 17 bases between. The CDR3: CASSLGGAQGNEQYF. The CDR3, as DNA: TGTGCCAGCAGTTTGGGCGGGGCGCAGGGTAACGAGCAGTACTTC.

The genes are TRBV29-1 and TRBJ2-1, with 7 bases identical to TRBD2. This CDR3 is 14 amino acids long. The junction had 3 bases not matched to a gene; V was cut back by 4 bases and J by 0 bases. CDR1 and CDR2 (germline): SQVTM, ANQGSEA. CDR3 sequence reads: CSVAGTTSYNEQFF. CDR3 bases: TGCAGCGTTGCCGGGACTACCTCCTACAATGAGCAGTTCTTC.

V usage is TRBV28 and J usage is TRBJ1-6; D ambiguous. CDR1 and CDR2 from the germline V gene are MDHEN and SYDVKM. CDR3 length equals 14 residues. Trimming left V 7 bases short and J 7 bases short, with 14 bases between. The CDR3 DNA follows: TGTGCCAGCACCCCCCCCTTTAGAAATTCACCCCTCCACTTT. Translated: CASTPPFRNSPLHF.

This clone was detected only a few times. Other DNA variants within this sample encode the same CDR3. The rearrangement uses TRBV3-1 (or the pseudogene TRBV3-2) and TRBJ1-1, with a weak D call TRBD1 (5 bases). Trimming left V 6 bases short and J 5 bases short, with 7 bases between. The germline gives CDR1 LGHDT, CDR2 YNNKEL (reference sequence). This CDR3 spans 11 amino acids. The CDR3 coding sequence is TGTGCCAGCAGGGGGGGAACTGAAGCTTTCTTT. This encodes CASRGGTEAFF.